This T cell receptor beta chain was obtained from a study of shared clonotypes between healthy human individuals. The CDR3 extends over 14 amino acids. The V and J ends lost 4 bases and 2 bases respectively, with 12 bases between them. Per germline, CDR1 SGHAT and CDR2 FQNNGV. The assay was immunoSEQ multiplex PCR, and TCRdb's table has in-frame clones only and misses some. Of a few million clones listed, approximately 93% are singletons. This rearrangement joins TRBV11-2 to TRBJ2-7; TRBD2 might be the D (5 bases). Input material: naive CD4+ T cells from PBMCs. The subset denotes: CD45RA+ positively selected. The source of this sequence is a man aged 18 to 30 in good health. Some clones in this sample may be carry-over from other donors' samples. The CDR3 here is CASSSGLGTYEQYF. Written as DNA, the CDR3 is TGTGCCAGCAGCTCGGGGTTGGGCACCTACGAGCAGTACTTC.